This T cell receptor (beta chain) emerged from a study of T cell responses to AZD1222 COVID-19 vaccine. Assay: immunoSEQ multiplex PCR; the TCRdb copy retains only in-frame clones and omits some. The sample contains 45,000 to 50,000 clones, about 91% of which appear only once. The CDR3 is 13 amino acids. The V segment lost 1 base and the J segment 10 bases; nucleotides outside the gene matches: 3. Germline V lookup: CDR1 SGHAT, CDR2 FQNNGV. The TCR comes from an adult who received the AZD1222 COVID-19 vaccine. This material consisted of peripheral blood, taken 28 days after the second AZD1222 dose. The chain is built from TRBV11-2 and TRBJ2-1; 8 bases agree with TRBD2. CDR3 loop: CASSLGSGVEQFF. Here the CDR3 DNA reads TGTGCCAGCAGCTTAGGTAGCGGGGTCGAGCAGTTCTTC.